The rows below give T cell receptor beta chains drawn from one sample of a study of blood T cell repertoires in COVID-19. This table comes from immunoSEQ multiplex PCR, and its TCRdb copy is limited to in-frame clones, with some not included. This sample yields about 94,000 clones, of which 84% are seen a single time; roughly 6.2% belongs to the top ten. What was sequenced was peripheral blood. These receptors were obtained from a man in his fifties or sixties with acute or convalescent COVID-19. Both conserved end residues are part of each CDR3. Each record gives: V gene, D gene, J gene, CDR3 protein. D genes are given only for firm matches.

>TRBV9|-|TRBJ2-7
CASSVLPDTYPYEQYF
>TRBV10-2|TRBD1|TRBJ1-2
CASKEGAQDYGYTF
>TRBV4-1|TRBD1|TRBJ2-7
CASSQAGTGMNEQYF
>TRBV7-9|TRBD1|TRBJ2-2
CASSPPLRTGGIAGELFF
>TRBV24-1|TRBD1|TRBJ2-2
CATSEPGQGNTGELFF
>TRBV9|-|TRBJ2-2
CASSAPRQVANTGELFF
>TRBV27|-|TRBJ2-7
CASSFSPPDSDTYEQYF
>TRBV19|-|TRBJ1-5
CASSVPQEFNQPQHF
>TRBV29-1|-|TRBJ2-7
CSVGRDSTYEQYF
>TRBV11-3|TRBD1|TRBJ2-1
CASSPEDREEQFF
>TRBV12-5|-|TRBJ1-3
CASRTAPSGNTIYF
>TRBV4-3|TRBD1|TRBJ2-4
CASSRTGDAKNIQYF
>TRBV19|-|TRBJ1-6
CASRGGLGSPLHF
>TRBV6-5|TRBD1|TRBJ2-3
CASSTYRGDTQYF
>TRBV10-2|-|TRBJ2-1
CASSEFRGMNTYNEQFF
>TRBV4-1|-|TRBJ2-2
CASSQVTGAGELFF
>TRBV7-2|TRBD2|TRBJ2-3
CASSLVAGGSTDTQYF
>TRBV7-8|TRBD1|TRBJ1-1
CASSSVRTGVNTEAFF
>TRBV2|-|TRBJ2-6
CASSHAGAGGSGANVLTF
>TRBV7-2|-|TRBJ1-1
CASSLGHSNTEAFF
>TRBV12-5|-|TRBJ2-7
CASGLPGVIGEQYF
>TRBV5-1|-|TRBJ1-6
CASSLMALNSPLHF
>TRBV24-1|TRBD1|TRBJ1-2
CATSDTGGVRGYTF
>TRBV10-3|-|TRBJ1-6
CAIRGTGSNSPLHF
>TRBV6-5|-|TRBJ1-2
CASSYPIQTF
>TRBV2|-|TRBJ1-1
CASSGRGGPNTEAFF
>TRBV6-2/TRBV6-3|-|TRBJ1-5
CASSYSLNQPQHF
>TRBV19|-|TRBJ2-5
CASSPTVGRQETQYF
>TRBV12-3/TRBV12-4|-|TRBJ1-2
CASRRTGSDGYTF
>TRBV11-2|-|TRBJ2-1
CASSLGPGYNEQFF
>TRBV5-1|TRBD1|TRBJ2-3
CASSPRGLARGTDTQYF
>TRBV5-1|-|TRBJ2-3
CASSRMDVRTDTQYF
>TRBV2|-|TRBJ2-3
CASSEWGPSTDTQYF
>TRBV30|TRBD1|TRBJ1-5
CAWGSEIQGSNQPQHF
>TRBV9|-|TRBJ1-2
CASSGGLRGGGYGYTF
>TRBV27|TRBD1|TRBJ2-2
CASSQGSNTGELFF
>TRBV3-1/TRBV3-2|TRBD2|TRBJ2-1
CASSLGLAEPNEQFF
>TRBV19|-|TRBJ2-2
CASTDGSELFF
>TRBV7-7|-|TRBJ2-2
CASSPGKVGELFF
>TRBV9|-|TRBJ2-5
CASSPAGSQETQYF
>TRBV6-5|TRBD1|TRBJ2-1
CASTTGWNEQFF
>TRBV25-1|TRBD1|TRBJ2-7
CASSGQGTYEQYF
>TRBV24-1|-|TRBJ1-5
CATSEQGGPAHQPQHF
>TRBV7-8|-|TRBJ1-2
CASSLAVGTYGYTF
>TRBV4-3|-|TRBJ1-4
CASSQAGLEKLFF
>TRBV19|-|TRBJ2-1
CASRFESSYNEQFF
>TRBV4-2|-|TRBJ1-1
CASSPGDRNTEAFF
>TRBV9|-|TRBJ1-2
CASSVGVEMIYGYTF
>TRBV29-1|-|TRBJ1-2
CSVVRQGTDDYTF
>TRBV29-1|-|TRBJ2-2
CSALKTAPNTGELFF
>TRBV7-8|-|TRBJ2-7
CASSLPNTMSSYEQYF
>TRBV6-5|TRBD1|TRBJ1-2
CASSYSTGGSYGYTF
>TRBV12-5|-|TRBJ2-2
CASGLVVSRFTGELFF
>TRBV10-3|-|TRBJ1-5
CAISEEDSRQPQHF